Shown below are 15 T cell receptor beta chains from a single sample sequenced in a study of T cells in Graves' hyperthyroidism and ophthalmopathy. The investigators amplified TCR beta CDR3 regions from RNA transcripts. First-round RT-PCR of the TCR CDR3 relied on the HTBI primer set. TCRdb re-derived calls from the multiplex PCR reads in MiXCR, one entry per CDR3 protein. The data contain nearly 600,000 distinct CDR3 sequences, over 11% of them singletons. The source material was blood. These receptors were obtained from a woman in her 30s with Graves' hyperthyroidism that later progressed to Graves' ophthalmopathy.

Written as DNA, the CDR3 is TGTGCCAGCAGCTTAGTGGGAGAGGAGACCCAGTACTTC. Amino acids: CASSLVGEETQYF. The gene calls are TRBV11-2 and TRBJ2-5, with a tentative D call TRBD2 (5 bases). V was cut by 1 base and J by 5 bases, with 8 bases left in between. Germline CDR1 is SGHAT and CDR2 is FQNNGV. This CDR3 region has 13 residues.

This clonotype has a count of ten or more. The chain joins TRBV7-2 to TRBJ2-5, with 8 bases lining up with TRBD2. The CDR3 is 13 residues long. Germline-derived CDR1 and CDR2 are SGHTA and FQGNSA. J was trimmed by 12 bases and V by 5 bases; bases with no gene match: 11. CDR3 sequence reads: CASSTAGLAVEYF. The DNA of the CDR3 is TGTGCCAGCAGCACTGCCGGACTAGCAGTCGAGTACTTC.

V usage is TRBV5-4 and J usage is TRBJ2-7; perhaps TRBD2 as D (5 bases). CDR1 is SGHNT, CDR2 YYREEE, per germline (reference sequence). The CDR3 totals 14 residues. V dropped 0 bases and J dropped 7 bases, with 14 bases sitting between them. CDR3 protein: CASSLEGSAFEQYF. The CDR3 coding sequence is TGTGCCAGCAGCTTGGAAGGGAGTGCGTTTGAGCAGTACTTC.

This clonotype has a count of ten or more. The chain recombines TRBV12-3 or TRBV12-4 with TRBJ2-1, with 10 bases identical to TRBD1. V shed 6 bases and J 8 bases; nucleotides not matched to a gene: 16. The CDR3 extends over 17 amino acids. The CDR3 is CASSQGQGSDIVDEQFF. CDR3 in DNA: TGTGCCAGCAGCCAGGGACAGGGGTCGGATATTGTAGATGAGCAGTTCTTC.

This clonotype showed up many times. This rearrangement joins TRBV11-3 to TRBJ2-2; D uncertain. This CDR3 has 13 amino acids. The V and J ends lost 0 bases and 5 bases respectively, with 4 bases between them. The germline CDR1 and CDR2 sequences are SGHNT and YENEEA. The CDR3 loop is CASSLDPTGELFF. DNA of the CDR3: TGTGCCAGCAGCTTAGATCCGACCGGGGAGCTGTTTTTT.

This clonotype occurred a few times. This chain uses TRBV6-4 with TRBJ2-1, with D possibly being TRBD2 (6 bases). V shed 0 bases and J shed 0 bases, with 12 bases lying between them. The CDR3 is 17 residues long. Germline V gene data show CDR1 as MRHNA and CDR2 as SNTAGT. The CDR3 region is CASSDSSRGRSYNEQFF. CDR3 nucleotides: TGTGCCAGCAGTGACTCATCGCGGGGTCGCTCCTACAATGAGCAGTTCTTC.

This clonotype was counted ten times or more. This rearrangement joins TRBV27 to TRBJ2-2; D unclear. Germline V gene sequence: CDR1 MNHEY, CDR2 SMNVEV (reference sequence). The V end was cut by 3 bases, the J end by 5 bases, with 4 bases between. CDR3 length: 12 amino acids. CDR3 DNA: TGTGCCAGCAGTTTGACAACCGGGGAGCTGTTTTTT. Translation gives CASSLTTGELFF.

Comments on this clonotype: This may stem from a read error, because a much larger clone lies one nucleotide away. V gene TRBV7-2 combines with J gene TRBJ2-3; D may correspond to TRBD1 or TRBD2 (6 bases each). CDR3 length: 17 amino acids. The germline V gene encodes CDR1 SGHTA and CDR2 FQGNSA. In nucleotides, the CDR3 is TGTGCCAGCAGCTTAGGAGGATCGGGAGCGAGGACAGATACGCGGTATTTT. Encoded protein: CASSLGGSGARTDTRYF.

This clonotype was recorded many times. The gene calls are TRBV12-3 or TRBV12-4 and TRBJ1-3, with D hard to call. The CDR3 is 11 residues long. The V gene lost 3 bases and the J gene lost 7 bases, with 4 bases spanning the gap. CDR3 coding DNA: TGTGCCAGCAGTTTCCCCAACACCATATATTTT. It codes for CASSFPNTIYF.

This clonotype was seen at least ten times. The chain is built from TRBV28 and TRBJ2-7; D unclear. V shed 6 bases and J shed 5 bases, with 23 bases lying between them. Germline CDR1 and CDR2: MDHEN and SYDVKM. The CDR3 extends over 16 amino acids. This CDR3 is CASSLTPGPPNNEQYF. The CDR3 coding sequence is TGTGCCAGCAGCCTCACTCCGGGCCCGCCTAACAACGAGCAGTACTTC.

The chain joins TRBV7-6 to TRBJ1-5, with 9 bases matching TRBD1. The CDR3 has 17 amino acids. V lost 1 base to trimming and J lost 6 bases; unmatched junction nucleotides: 10. CDR1 and CDR2 from the germline V gene are SGHVS and FNYEAQ. This chain's CDR3 is CASSLGAGTGFSQPQHF. The CDR3 DNA follows: TGTGCCAGCAGCTTAGGGGCCGGGACAGGGTTTTCTCAGCCCCAGCATTTT.

This chain connects TRBV20-1 to TRBJ1-2, with D maybe TRBD1 (6 bases). The germline V gene encodes CDR1 DFQATT and CDR2 SNEGSKA (reference sequence). Trimming pared 2 bases from V and 3 bases from J, leaving 16 bases between. The CDR3 sequence is 15 residues long. The CDR3 region is CSARRGGGVDYGYTF. CDR3 bases: TGCAGTGCTAGACGAGGGGGAGGGGTAGACTATGGCTACACCTTC.

CDR3 sequence (DNA): TGTGCCAGCAGCGTAGTCGTAGGGACGGGCACAGATACGCAGTATTTT. This translates into CASSVVVGTGTDTQYF. V and J are TRBV9 and TRBJ2-3; D is perhaps TRBD1 or TRBD2 (5 bases each). Trimming cost V 0 bases and J 1 base, with 12 bases left between them. In germline, CDR1 is SGDLS, CDR2 YYNGEE. CDR3 size: 16 residues.

This clonotype was recorded many times. The chain couples TRBV5-1 to TRBJ2-1; D is possibly TRBD1 or TRBD2 (6 bases each). The CDR3 has 15 amino acids. V was pared by 3 bases and J by 9 bases, with 19 bases between. Germline assignment: CDR1 SGHRS and CDR2 YFSETQ. CDR3: CASSSNSARGAEQFF. The CDR3 DNA is TGCGCCAGCAGCTCGAACTCAGCGAGGGGGGCTGAGCAGTTCTTC.

This clonotype came up many times. The chain combines TRBV28 with TRBJ2-5; 8 nucleotides match TRBD1. In germline, CDR1 is MDHEN, CDR2 SYDVKM. The CDR3 consists of 12 residues. V gave up 4 bases and J gave up 5 bases; unmatched junction bases: 0. The CDR3 reads CASSWTGETQYF. The CDR3, as DNA: TGTGCCAGCAGTTGGACAGGGGAGACCCAGTACTTC.